This record looks at one TCR beta chain sequence and its context. No cognate antigen has been identified for it. No much larger clone is present one base from it, and per-base qualities are unavailable. Trimming accounts for 0 bases at V and 6 bases at J, while the number of junction bases matched to no gene is 2. Spanning cysteine to phenylalanine, the CDR3 consists of 14 amino acids. The sequence is cut down to CDR3 DNA, 42 bases in frame from base 1. In the germline V gene, CDR1 corresponds to MNHEY and CDR2 to SVGAGI. The treatment or condition label on this specimen signifies: nivolumab (PD-1 blockade) given before sampling. The DNeasy Blood and Tissue Kit was used to extract DNA from the formalin-fixed paraffin-embedded specimens. The data are from a study of T cells in tumors and immune-related adverse events (dated by TCRdb to the early 2020s). The immunoSEQ assay was used to amplify and sequence the TCR beta locus, producing bulk TCR Vbeta CDR3 data. The authors processed their data as follows. CDR3s were excluded if they were non-productive, were shorter than 7 amino acids, or did not start with C or end with F/W. Analysis was restricted to specimens with at least 1000 reads, and each clonotype was defined at the amino acid level. Clonality was computed as 1 minus Pielou's evenness. Library sizes were equalized by abundance-weighted random subsampling with replacement, repeated 100 times to report 95% confidence intervals. The Morisita overlap index was used to quantify repertoire overlap, and for each specimen the top 40 clones were checked for overlap with the irAE. TCRdb obtained this table from immuneACCESS and retained in-frame rearrangements with V and J assigned. These tables miss some clones; where compared with another copy, unresolved V genes account for less than half of the shortfall, and the remainder is unexplained. The DNA gave D and trimming, while V, J and clone size come from that table. This sample has fewer than 10,000 clones in its table, and around 94% of those were observed once. About 2% of the sample is held by the ten biggest clonotypes.

The sequenced sample was lymph node tissue, obtained from a patient treated with anti-PD-1 therapy. Recombination linked TRBV6-5 to TRBJ2-7; 10 bases in the junction line up with TRBD1. This TCR was recovered from a female donor with metastatic renal cell carcinoma. Here is the DNA: TGTGCCAGCAGTTACTCCCGGACAGGGGGCGAGCAGTACTTC. Protein translation: CASSYSRTGGEQYF.